This is a list of T cell receptor beta chains from one sample in a study of T-cell memory formation after mild COVID-19. TCRdb passed the 5' RACE reads through MiXCR, listing each CDR3 protein once. The sample comprises about 620,000 distinct CDR3 sequences, more than 15% of which are singletons, and 12% rests with the top ten. Sequences were obtained from PBMCs or a T cell subset sorted from them (not recorded which). The receptor set was obtained from an adult woman who had mild COVID-19 (a few samples of this study predate the infection). Cell type and time point are not known. CDR3s leave out the opening cysteine and the closing phenylalanine or tryptophan. D genes are given only for firm matches.

d_call: .; j_call: TRBJ2-1; v_call: TRBV21-1; cdr3_aa: ASSSSPGQGYNEQF
d_call: TRBD1; j_call: TRBJ1-4; v_call: TRBV12-3/TRBV12-4; cdr3_aa: ASSTGGAGEKLF
d_call: .; j_call: TRBJ2-3; v_call: TRBV7-3; cdr3_aa: ASSFVAGSTDTQY
d_call: .; j_call: TRBJ1-2; v_call: TRBV10-3; cdr3_aa: AISEGSYGYT
d_call: TRBD1; j_call: TRBJ2-5; v_call: TRBV5-4; cdr3_aa: ASSLRTGQETQY
d_call: TRBD2; j_call: TRBJ2-1; v_call: TRBV4-2; cdr3_aa: ASSQGLADSYNEQF
d_call: TRBD2; j_call: TRBJ2-1; v_call: TRBV5-5; cdr3_aa: ASSLGPSGKNEQF
d_call: TRBD2; j_call: TRBJ2-1; v_call: TRBV6-2/TRBV6-3; cdr3_aa: ASAGTSAVNEQF
d_call: .; j_call: TRBJ1-1; v_call: TRBV6-5; cdr3_aa: ASSYDRGRNTEAF
d_call: .; j_call: TRBJ1-1; v_call: TRBV6-1; cdr3_aa: ASRAVLVAF
d_call: .; j_call: TRBJ2-3; v_call: TRBV20-1; cdr3_aa: SAIYRDLSTDTQY
d_call: .; j_call: TRBJ2-2; v_call: TRBV6-1; cdr3_aa: ASDPANTGELF
d_call: .; j_call: TRBJ2-7; v_call: TRBV29-1; cdr3_aa: SVEDRGDEQY
d_call: .; j_call: TRBJ1-3; v_call: TRBV5-1; cdr3_aa: ASSPQISGNTIY
d_call: .; j_call: TRBJ1-2; v_call: TRBV27; cdr3_aa: ASSSPRAGHPRGGYT
d_call: TRBD1; j_call: TRBJ2-2; v_call: TRBV24-1; cdr3_aa: ATSDLRPTGGSDTGELF
d_call: TRBD2; j_call: TRBJ2-7; v_call: TRBV5-1; cdr3_aa: ASSLFSSGGESSYEQY
d_call: TRBD2; j_call: TRBJ2-1; v_call: TRBV12-3/TRBV12-4; cdr3_aa: ASTLSSGSYNEQF
d_call: .; j_call: TRBJ2-1; v_call: TRBV12-3/TRBV12-4; cdr3_aa: ASSLGGSVNEQF
d_call: .; j_call: TRBJ1-1; v_call: TRBV14; cdr3_aa: ASSHGFPAEAF
d_call: TRBD2; j_call: TRBJ2-1; v_call: TRBV27; cdr3_aa: ASSLRGSSGGNEQF
d_call: .; j_call: TRBJ1-6; v_call: TRBV7-8; cdr3_aa: ASSLASRVDSPLH